This T cell receptor (beta chain) derives from a study of Ad26.COV2.S vaccination and SARS-CoV-2 variants. Only in-frame clones appear in the TCRdb table, and some are missing; sequencing was by immunoSEQ multiplex PCR. The sample contains about 440,000 clones, 90% of which appear only once. The treatment was: roughly 20 received Ad26.COV2.S at low or high dose, single or two shots; 5 received placebo; per-sample allocation not given. Collection of samples fell on day 63 after the first vaccine or placebo injection. An adult donor aged 18-55 years was enrolled in Boston. The material was peripheral blood, obtained in a trial of Ad26.COV2.S vaccine versus placebo. The source is a person aged 18-60 years who received the Ad26.COV2.S COVID-19 vaccine or a placebo.

The CDR3, as DNA: TGTGCCAGCAGCCTCCACAGGGACCAAGAGACCCAGTACTTC. Translation gives CASSLHRDQETQYF. The rearrangement links TRBV28 to TRBJ2-5, with D perhaps TRBD1 (6 bases). The germline V gene has CDR1 MDHEN and CDR2 SYDVKM. This CDR3 spans 14 amino acids. V was shortened by 6 bases and J by 0 bases, with 11 bases between the two germline ends.